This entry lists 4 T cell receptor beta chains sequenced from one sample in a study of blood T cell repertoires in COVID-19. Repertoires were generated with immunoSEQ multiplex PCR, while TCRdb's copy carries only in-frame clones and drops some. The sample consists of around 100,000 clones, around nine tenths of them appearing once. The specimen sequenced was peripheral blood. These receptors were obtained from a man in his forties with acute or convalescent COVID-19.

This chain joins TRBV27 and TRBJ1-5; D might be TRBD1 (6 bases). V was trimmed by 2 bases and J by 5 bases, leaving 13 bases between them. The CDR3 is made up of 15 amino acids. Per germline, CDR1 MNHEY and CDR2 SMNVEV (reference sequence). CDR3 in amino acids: CASSLVGGRDQPQHF. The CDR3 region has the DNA TGTGCCAGCAGTTTAGTTGGGGGCAGGGATCAGCCCCAGCATTTT.

The CDR3 region is CASSLAGSGSTEAFF. The CDR3 DNA follows: TGCGCCAGCAGCTTGGCCGGGTCCGGAAGCACTGAAGCTTTCTTT. The V call is TRBV5-1, the J call TRBJ1-1; D is unresolved. Germline V gene data show CDR1 as SGHRS and CDR2 as YFSETQ. This CDR3 spans 15 amino acids. With 0 bases removed from V and 4 bases from J, the gap between germline ends came to 13 bases.

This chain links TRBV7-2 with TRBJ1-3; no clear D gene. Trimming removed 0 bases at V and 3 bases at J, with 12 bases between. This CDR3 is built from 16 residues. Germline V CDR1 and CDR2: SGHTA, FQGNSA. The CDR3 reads CASSLAGGLNGNTIYF. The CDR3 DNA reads TGTGCCAGCAGCTTAGCGGGAGGACTAAATGGAAACACCATATATTTT.

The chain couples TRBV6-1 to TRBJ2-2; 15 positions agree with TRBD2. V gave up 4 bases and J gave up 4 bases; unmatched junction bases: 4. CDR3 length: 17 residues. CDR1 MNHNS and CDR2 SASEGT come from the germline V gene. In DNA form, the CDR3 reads TGTGCCAGCAGTGTAGGGACTAGCGGGAGGTTCACCGGGGAGCTGTTTTTT. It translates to CASSVGTSGRFTGELFF.